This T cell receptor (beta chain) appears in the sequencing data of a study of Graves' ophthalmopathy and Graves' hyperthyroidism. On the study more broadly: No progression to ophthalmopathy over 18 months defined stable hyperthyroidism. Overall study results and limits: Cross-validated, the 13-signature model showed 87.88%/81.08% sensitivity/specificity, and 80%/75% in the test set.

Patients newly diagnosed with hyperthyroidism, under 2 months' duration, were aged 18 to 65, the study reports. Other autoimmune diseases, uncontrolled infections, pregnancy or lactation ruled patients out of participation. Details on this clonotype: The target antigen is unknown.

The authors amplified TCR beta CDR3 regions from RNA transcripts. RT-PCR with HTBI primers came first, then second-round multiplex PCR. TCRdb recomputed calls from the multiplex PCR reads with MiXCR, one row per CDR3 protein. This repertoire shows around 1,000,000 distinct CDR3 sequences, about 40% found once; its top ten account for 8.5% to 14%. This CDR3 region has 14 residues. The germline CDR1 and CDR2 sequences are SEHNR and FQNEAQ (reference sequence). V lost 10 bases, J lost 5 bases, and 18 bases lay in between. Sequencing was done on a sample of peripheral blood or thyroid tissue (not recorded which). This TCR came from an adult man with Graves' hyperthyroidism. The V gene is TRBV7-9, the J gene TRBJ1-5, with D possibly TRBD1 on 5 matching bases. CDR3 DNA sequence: TGTGCCACAGCACCTCCCCAGGGAGATCAGCCCCAGCATTTT. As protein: CATAPPQGDQPQHF. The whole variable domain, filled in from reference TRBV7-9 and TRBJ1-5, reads DTGVSQNPRHKITKRGQNVTFRCDPISEHNRLYWYRQTLGQGPEFLTYFQNEAQLEKSRLLSDRFSAERPKGSFSTLEIQRTEQGDSAMYLCATAPPQGDQPQHFGDGTRLSIL.